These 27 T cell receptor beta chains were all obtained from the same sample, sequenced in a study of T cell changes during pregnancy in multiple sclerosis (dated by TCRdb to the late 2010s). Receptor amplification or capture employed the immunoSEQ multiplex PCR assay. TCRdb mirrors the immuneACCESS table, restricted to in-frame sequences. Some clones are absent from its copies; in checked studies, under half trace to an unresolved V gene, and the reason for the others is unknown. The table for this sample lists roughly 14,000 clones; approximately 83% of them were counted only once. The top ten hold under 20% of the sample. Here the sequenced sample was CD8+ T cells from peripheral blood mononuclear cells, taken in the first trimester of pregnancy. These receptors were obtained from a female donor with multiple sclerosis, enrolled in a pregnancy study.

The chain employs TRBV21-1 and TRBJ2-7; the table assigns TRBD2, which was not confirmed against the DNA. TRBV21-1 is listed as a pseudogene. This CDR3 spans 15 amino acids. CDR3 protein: CASRGLAGGSYEQYF. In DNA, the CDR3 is TGTGCCAGCAGGGGACTAGCGGGGGGGTCCTACGAGCAGTACTTC.

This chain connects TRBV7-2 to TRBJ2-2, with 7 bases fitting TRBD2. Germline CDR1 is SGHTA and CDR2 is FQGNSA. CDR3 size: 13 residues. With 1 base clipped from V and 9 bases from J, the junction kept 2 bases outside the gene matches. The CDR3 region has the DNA TGTGCCAGCAGCTTAGGGGGAGGGCGGGAGCTGTTTTTT. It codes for CASSLGGGRELFF.

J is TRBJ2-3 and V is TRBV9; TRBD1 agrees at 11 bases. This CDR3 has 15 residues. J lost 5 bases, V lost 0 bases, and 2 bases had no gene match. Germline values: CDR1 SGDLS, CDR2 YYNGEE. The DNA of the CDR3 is TGTGCCAGCAGCGTAGGGACAGGGGGCCTAGATACGCAGTATTTT. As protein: CASSVGTGGLDTQYF. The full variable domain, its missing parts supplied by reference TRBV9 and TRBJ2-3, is DSGVTQTPKHLITATGQRVTLRCSPRSGDLSVYWYQQSLDQGLQFLIQYYNGEERAKGNILERFSAQQFPDLHSELNLSSLELGDSALYFCASSVGTGGLDTQYFGPGTRLTVL.

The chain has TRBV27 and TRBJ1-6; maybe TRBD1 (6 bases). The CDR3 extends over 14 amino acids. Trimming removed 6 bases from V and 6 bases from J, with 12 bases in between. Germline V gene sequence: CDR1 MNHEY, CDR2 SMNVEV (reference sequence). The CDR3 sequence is CASSIGGANSPLHF. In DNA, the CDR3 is TGTGCCAGCAGCATAGGGGGTGCTAATTCACCCCTCCACTTT.

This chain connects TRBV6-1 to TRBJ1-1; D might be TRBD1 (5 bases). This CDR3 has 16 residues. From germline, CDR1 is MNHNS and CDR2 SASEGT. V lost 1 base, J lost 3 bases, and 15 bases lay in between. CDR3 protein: CASSEVAGSVDTEAFF. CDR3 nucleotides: TGTGCCAGCAGTGAAGTCGCAGGGTCAGTGGACACTGAAGCTTTCTTT.

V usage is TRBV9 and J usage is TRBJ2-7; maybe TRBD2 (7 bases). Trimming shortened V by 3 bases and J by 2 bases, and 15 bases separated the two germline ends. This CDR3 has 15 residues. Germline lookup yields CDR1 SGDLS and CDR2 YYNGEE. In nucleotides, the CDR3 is TGTGCCAGCAGCGGGCGGGGGCAGGGAACCTACGAGCAGTACTTC. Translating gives CASSGRGQGTYEQYF.

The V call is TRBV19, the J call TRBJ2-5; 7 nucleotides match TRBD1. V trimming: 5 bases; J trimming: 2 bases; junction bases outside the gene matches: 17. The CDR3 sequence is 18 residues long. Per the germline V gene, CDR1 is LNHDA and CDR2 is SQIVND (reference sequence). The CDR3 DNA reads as TGTGCCAGTAGTGTTCACAGGGGCCGGCCTGGCGTTCAAGAGACCCAGTACTTC. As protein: CASSVHRGRPGVQETQYF.

The CDR3 spells CASSLGAYNQPQHF. As DNA, the CDR3 is TGTGCCAGCAGCTTAGGGGCTTATAATCAGCCCCAGCATTTT. The rearrangement links TRBV7-9 to TRBJ1-5; D remains ambiguous. Between the trimmed V and J ends, which lost 1 base and 4 bases, there was a span of 8 bases. The CDR3 covers 14 residues. Per the germline V gene, CDR1 is SEHNR and CDR2 is FQNEAQ (reference sequence).

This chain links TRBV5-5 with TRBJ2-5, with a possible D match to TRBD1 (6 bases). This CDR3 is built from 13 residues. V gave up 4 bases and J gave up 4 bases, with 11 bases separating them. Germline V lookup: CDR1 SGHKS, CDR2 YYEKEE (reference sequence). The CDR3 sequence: CASSRQVGETQYF. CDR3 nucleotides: TGTGCCAGCAGCCGACAGGTAGGAGAGACCCAGTACTTC. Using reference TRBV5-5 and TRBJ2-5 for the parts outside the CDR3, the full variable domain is DAGVTQSPTHLIKTRGQQVTLRCSPISGHKSVSWYQQVLGQGPQFIFQYYEKEERGRGNFPDRFSARQFPNYSSELNVNALLLGDSALYLCASSRQVGETQYFGPGTRLLVL.

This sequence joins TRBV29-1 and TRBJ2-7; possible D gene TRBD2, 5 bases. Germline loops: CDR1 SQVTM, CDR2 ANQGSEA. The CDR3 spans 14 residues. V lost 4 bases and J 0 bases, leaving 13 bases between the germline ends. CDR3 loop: CSVGWAGSSYEQYF. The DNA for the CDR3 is TGCAGCGTTGGATGGGCGGGCAGCTCCTACGAGCAGTACTTC.

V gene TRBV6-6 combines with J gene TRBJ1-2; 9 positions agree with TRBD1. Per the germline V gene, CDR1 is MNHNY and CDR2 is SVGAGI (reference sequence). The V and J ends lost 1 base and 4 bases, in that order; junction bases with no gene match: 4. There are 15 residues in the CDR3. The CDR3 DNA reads TGTGCCAGCAGTTACTTCCGGGACAGGGTCTATGGCTACACCTTC. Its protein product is CASSYFRDRVYGYTF.

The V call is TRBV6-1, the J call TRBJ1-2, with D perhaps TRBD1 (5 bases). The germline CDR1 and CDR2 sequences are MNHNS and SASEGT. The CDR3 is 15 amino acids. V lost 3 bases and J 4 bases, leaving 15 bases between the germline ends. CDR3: CASSEETVGFYGYTF. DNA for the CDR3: TGTGCCAGCAGTGAGGAGACAGTGGGATTCTATGGCTACACCTTC.

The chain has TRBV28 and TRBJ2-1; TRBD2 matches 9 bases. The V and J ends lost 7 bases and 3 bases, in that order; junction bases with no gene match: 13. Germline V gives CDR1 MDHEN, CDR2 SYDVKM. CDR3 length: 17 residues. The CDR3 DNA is TGTGCCAGCACCACCTCCCTAGCGGGACATCACTACAATGAGCAGTTCTTC. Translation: CASTTSLAGHHYNEQFF.

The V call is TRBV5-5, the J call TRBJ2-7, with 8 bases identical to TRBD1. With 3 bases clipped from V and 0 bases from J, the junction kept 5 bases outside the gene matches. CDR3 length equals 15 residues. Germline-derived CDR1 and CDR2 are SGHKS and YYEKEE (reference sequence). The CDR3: CASSWRDRSSYEQYF. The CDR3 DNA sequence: TGTGCCAGCAGCTGGAGGGACAGGAGCTCCTACGAGCAGTACTTC. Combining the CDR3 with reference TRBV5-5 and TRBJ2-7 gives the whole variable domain DAGVTQSPTHLIKTRGQQVTLRCSPISGHKSVSWYQQVLGQGPQFIFQYYEKEERGRGNFPDRFSARQFPNYSSELNVNALLLGDSALYLCASSWRDRSSYEQYFGPGTRLTVT.

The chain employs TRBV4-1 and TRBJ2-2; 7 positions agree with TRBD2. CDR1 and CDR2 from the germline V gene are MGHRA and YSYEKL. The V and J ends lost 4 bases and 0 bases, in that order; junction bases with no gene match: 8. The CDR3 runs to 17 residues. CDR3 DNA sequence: TGCGCCAGCAGCCCCTCGGGAGGCGGGCCGAACACCGGGGAGCTGTTTTTT. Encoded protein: CASSPSGGGPNTGELFF.

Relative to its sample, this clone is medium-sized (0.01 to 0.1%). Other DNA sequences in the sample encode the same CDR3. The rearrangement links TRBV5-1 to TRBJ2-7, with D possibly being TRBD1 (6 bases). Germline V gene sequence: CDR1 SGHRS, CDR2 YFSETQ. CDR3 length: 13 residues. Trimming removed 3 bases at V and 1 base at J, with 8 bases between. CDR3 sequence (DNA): TGCGCCAGCAGCTGGGACAAATCCTACGAGCAGTACTTC. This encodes CASSWDKSYEQYF.

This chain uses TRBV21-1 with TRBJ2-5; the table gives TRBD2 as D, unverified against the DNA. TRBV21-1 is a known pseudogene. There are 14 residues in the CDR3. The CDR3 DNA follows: TGTGCCAGCAGCCCCGGGTGCACGGGAGAGACCCAGTACTTC. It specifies CASSPGCTGETQYF.

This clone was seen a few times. The CDR3 loop is CASSRGENTEAFF. In DNA, the CDR3 is TGCGCCAGCAGCCGGGGAGAGAACACTGAAGCTTTCTTT. The chain links TRBV4-1 to TRBJ1-1, with unresolved D. The V and J ends lost 4 bases and 1 base respectively, with 7 bases between them. CDR3 length equals 13 residues. CDR1 is MGHRA, CDR2 YSYEKL, per germline.

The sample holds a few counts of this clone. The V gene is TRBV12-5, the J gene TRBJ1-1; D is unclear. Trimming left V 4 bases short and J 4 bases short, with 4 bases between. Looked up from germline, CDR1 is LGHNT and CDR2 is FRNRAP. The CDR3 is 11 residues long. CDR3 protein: CASGSGTEAFF. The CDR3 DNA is TGTGCTAGTGGTTCAGGCACTGAAGCTTTCTTT.

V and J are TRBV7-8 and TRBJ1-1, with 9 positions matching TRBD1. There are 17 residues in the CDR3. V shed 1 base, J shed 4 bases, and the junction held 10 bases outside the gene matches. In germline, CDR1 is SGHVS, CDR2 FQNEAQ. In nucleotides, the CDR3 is TGTGCCAGCAGCTTAGTTCCAACAGGGGGCCCGAGCACTGAAGCTTTCTTT. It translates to CASSLVPTGGPSTEAFF.

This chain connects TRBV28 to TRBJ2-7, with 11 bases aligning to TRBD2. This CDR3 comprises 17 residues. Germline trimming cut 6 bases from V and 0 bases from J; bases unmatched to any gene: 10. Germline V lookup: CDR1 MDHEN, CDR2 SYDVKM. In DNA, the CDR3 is TGTGCCAGCAGCTTGGGACTAGCGGCCGATAGCTCCTACGAGCAGTACTTC. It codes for CASSLGLAADSSYEQYF. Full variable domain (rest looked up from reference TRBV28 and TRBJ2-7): DVKVTQSSRYLVKRTGEKVFLECVQDMDHENMFWYRQDPGLGLRLIYFSYDVKMKEKGDIPEGYSVSREKKERFSLILESASTNQTSMYLCASSLGLAADSSYEQYFGPGTRLTVT.

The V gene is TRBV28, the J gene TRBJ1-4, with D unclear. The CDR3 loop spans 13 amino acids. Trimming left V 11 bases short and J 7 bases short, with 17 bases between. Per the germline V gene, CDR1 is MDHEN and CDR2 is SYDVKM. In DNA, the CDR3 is TGTGCCGTCCGGGAGATAGGAGCTGAAAAACTGTTTTTT. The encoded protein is CAVREIGAEKLFF.

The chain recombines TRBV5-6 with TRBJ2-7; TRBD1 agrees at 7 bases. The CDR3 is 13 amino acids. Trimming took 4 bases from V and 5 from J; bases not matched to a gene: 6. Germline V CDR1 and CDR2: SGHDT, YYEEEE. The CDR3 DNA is TGTGCCAGCAGCCGTGACAGGGCAGACGAGCAGTACTTC. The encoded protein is CASSRDRADEQYF.

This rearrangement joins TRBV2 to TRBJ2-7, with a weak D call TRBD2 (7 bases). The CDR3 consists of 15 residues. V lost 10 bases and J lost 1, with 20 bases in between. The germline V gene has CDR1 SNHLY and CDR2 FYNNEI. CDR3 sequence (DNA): TGTGCCATCTCTTCGGCGGGGGCACCATCCTACGAGCAGTACTTC. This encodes CAISSAGAPSYEQYF. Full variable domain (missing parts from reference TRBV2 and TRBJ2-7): EPEVTQTPSHQVTQMGQEVILRCVPISNHLYFYWYRQILGQKVEFLVSFYNNEISEKSEIFDDQFSVERPDGSNFTLKIRSTKLEDSAMYFCAISSAGAPSYEQYFGPGTRLTVT.

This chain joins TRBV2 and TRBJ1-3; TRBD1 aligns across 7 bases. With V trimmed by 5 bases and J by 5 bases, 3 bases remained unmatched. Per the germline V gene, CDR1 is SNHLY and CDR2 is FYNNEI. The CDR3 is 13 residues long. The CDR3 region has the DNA TGTGCCAGCAGTCGGGACAGTAGAAACACCATATATTTT. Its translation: CASSRDSRNTIYF.

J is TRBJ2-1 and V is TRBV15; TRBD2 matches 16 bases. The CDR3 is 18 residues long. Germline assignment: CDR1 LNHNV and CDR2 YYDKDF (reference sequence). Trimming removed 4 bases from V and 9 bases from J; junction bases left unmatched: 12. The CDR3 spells CATSTTGTSGGASLEQFF. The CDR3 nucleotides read TGTGCCACCAGCACCACCGGGACTAGCGGGGGGGCCAGCCTTGAGCAGTTCTTC.

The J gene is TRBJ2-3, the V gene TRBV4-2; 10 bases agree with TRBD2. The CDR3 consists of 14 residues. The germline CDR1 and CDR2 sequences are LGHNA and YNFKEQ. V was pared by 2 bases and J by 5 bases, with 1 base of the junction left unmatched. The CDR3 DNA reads TGTGCCAGCAGCCAACGACTAGCGGGAGATACGCAGTATTTT. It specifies CASSQRLAGDTQYF.